This T cell receptor beta chain was identified in a study of OX40 agonist ivuxolimab in advanced cancers. Whole-study context: Enrollees could have had prior anti-PD-1, anti-PD-L1 or anti-CTLA-4 therapy, which more than 30% had received.

V was shortened by 4 bases and J by 5 bases, with 11 bases between the two germline ends. The CDR3 has 13 amino acids. The germline gives CDR1 SGHRS, CDR2 YFSETQ. Only in-frame clones appear in the TCRdb table, and some are missing; sequencing was by immunoSEQ multiplex PCR. The data show approximately 60,000 clones, under 95% seen once. This clonotype originated in an adult with an advanced solid tumor such as melanoma, head and neck, liver or kidney cancer. The sequencing used CD4+ or CD8+ T cells sorted from blood, collected in a trial of the OX40 agonist ivuxolimab. The chain employs TRBV5-1 and TRBJ2-3; D is unclear. The CDR3 DNA is TGCGCCAGCAGCCTCGACCCGGAAGATACGCAGTATTTT. Amino acids: CASSLDPEDTQYF.